This T cell receptor (beta chain) was sequenced during a study of blood T cell repertoires in COVID-19. About the research overall: Spain, Italy and the United States supplied samples that represented acute and convalescent COVID-19. T cells, B-cell-depleted T cells, or PBMCs provided the cDNA or gDNA that served as material.

The germline CDR1 and CDR2 sequences are MNHNY and SVGAGI (reference sequence). J lost 5 bases, V lost 6 bases, and 2 bases had no gene match. The CDR3 contains 13 residues. Authors' data handling: Using reference gene primer amplification, nucleated cell counts were estimated. Using immunoSEQ multiplex PCR, the repertoire was profiled, and TCRdb retains in-frame clones only, with some absent. Clonal size and the V and J genes are those of that table, whereas D and trimming came from the DNA. The sample comprises around 190,000 clones, 70% to 90% of which are singletons, and roughly 4.5% rests with the top ten.

This rearrangement joins TRBV6-6 to TRBJ1-2; 11 nucleotides agree with TRBD1. The clonotype was recovered from a woman of 80 years or more with acute or convalescent COVID-19. Input material: peripheral blood. CDR3 bases: TGTGCCAGCAGGGGACAGGGGGGTTATGGCTACACCTTC. This sequence encodes CASRGQGGYGYTF.